The 21 T cell receptor beta chains below come from one sample, sequenced in a study of cytomegalovirus exposure and HLA in healthy donors. Here immunoSEQ multiplex PCR was the method, and the copy in TCRdb shows in-frame clones only, minus some. The sample gives approximately 270,000 clones, roughly 87% of which show up once; more than 10% is in the top ten. The material sequenced was PBMCs. Receptors were obtained from a man in his late teens or twenties in good health and CMV-seropositive.

The chain has TRBV6-5 and TRBJ2-1; TRBD2 is a possible D gene (5 bases). V was pared by 8 bases and J by 3 bases, with 14 bases between. Germline-derived CDR1 and CDR2 are MNHEY and SVGAGI. The CDR3 has 14 amino acids. The CDR3 bases are TGTGCCAGCTGTGTAAAGCGGAGCTACAATGAGCAGTTCTTC. Protein: CASCVKRSYNEQFF.

The rearrangement joins TRBV4-1 to TRBJ2-1, with D possibly TRBD2 on 6 matching bases. V was cut by 4 bases and J by 8 bases, with 27 bases left in between. Germline assignment: CDR1 MGHRA and CDR2 YSYEKL. The CDR3 totals 18 residues. CDR3 in amino acids: CASSRPWAFREPGDEQFF. The CDR3 coding sequence is TGCGCCAGCAGCCGACCGTGGGCCTTTCGGGAGCCAGGCGATGAGCAGTTCTTC.

The V gene is TRBV18, the J gene TRBJ2-7; 11 bases map to TRBD2. Germline V gene sequence: CDR1 KGHSH, CDR2 LQKENI. The J segment lost 5 bases and the V segment lost 6 bases, leaving 12 bases of the junction unmatched. The CDR3 runs 16 residues. In DNA form, the CDR3 reads TGTGCCAGCTCCCCCTATATAGATAGCGGGAGGGACGAGCAGTACTTC. It yields the protein CASSPYIDSGRDEQYF.

The chain carries TRBV6-1 and TRBJ1-2, with TRBD1 identical over 10 bases. Germline V lookup: CDR1 MNHNS, CDR2 SASEGT. V dropped 1 base and J dropped 3; count of bases not matched to a gene: 8. The CDR3 loop spans 17 amino acids. The CDR3 nucleotides read TGTGCCAGCAGTGAAGATCCCGGGACAGGGGTCTACTATGGCTACACCTTC. Residues: CASSEDPGTGVYYGYTF.

J is TRBJ2-7 and V is TRBV4-1, with D hard to call. The CDR3 sequence is 15 residues long. Germline CDR1 MGHRA, CDR2 YSYEKL. Trimming shortened V by 5 bases and J by 3 bases, and 17 bases separated the two germline ends. CDR3 bases: TGCGCCAGCAGCACCGCCCCCAGGAGTCTCTACGAGCAGTACTTC. Its protein is CASSTAPRSLYEQYF.

This chain uses TRBV27 with TRBJ1-2, with D perhaps TRBD1 (6 bases). V was trimmed by 8 bases and J by 0 bases, leaving 13 bases between them. Looked up from germline, CDR1 is MNHEY and CDR2 is SMNVEV (reference sequence). CDR3 length equals 14 residues. The CDR3 protein is CASGSRDTNYGYTF. In nucleotides, the CDR3 is TGTGCCAGCGGGTCCCGGGACACTAACTATGGCTACACCTTC.

The table lists this clone with a count of one. CDR3 nucleotide sequence: TGTGCCAGCAGTGGCGGGAGGGCCTCCTACAATGAGCAGTTCTTC. This gives the protein CASSGGRASYNEQFF. The J gene is TRBJ2-1, the V gene TRBV2, with 9 bases aligning to TRBD2. Germline V gene sequence: CDR1 SNHLY, CDR2 FYNNEI. V shed 4 bases and J 0 bases; nucleotides not matched to a gene: 1. CDR3 size: 15 residues.

The CDR3: CASSSNRGEYGYTF. The CDR3 region has the DNA TGTGCCAGCAGCTCCAATAGGGGCGAGTATGGCTACACCTTC. The rearrangement uses TRBV11-2 and TRBJ1-2; possible D gene TRBD1, 5 bases. CDR1 and CDR2 (germline): SGHAT, FQNNGV. This CDR3 region has 14 residues. Trimming removed 4 bases from V and 5 bases from J, with 14 bases in between. Full variable domain (remainder filled in from reference TRBV11-2 and TRBJ1-2): EAGVAQSPRYKIIEKRQSVAFWCNPISGHATLYWYQQILGQGPKLLIQFQNNGVVDDSQLPKDRFSAERLKGVDSTLKIQPAKLEDSAVYLCASSSNRGEYGYTFGSGTRLTVV.

J is TRBJ2-5 and V is TRBV4-1, with TRBD1 as a possible D gene (6 bases). Germline CDR1 reads MGHRA; CDR2 reads YSYEKL. This CDR3 is built from 15 residues. V dropped 3 bases and J dropped 8 bases, with 19 bases sitting between them. DNA for the CDR3: TGCGCCAGCAGCCACCCACAGGGAACCAAGAGAACCCAGTACTTC. This codes for CASSHPQGTKRTQYF.

The J gene is TRBJ2-1, the V gene TRBV4-1, with 9 bases that match TRBD2. The CDR3 consists of 20 residues. Germline V CDR1 and CDR2: MGHRA, YSYEKL. V trimming: 0 bases; J trimming: 4 bases; junction bases outside the gene matches: 16. The CDR3 nucleotides are TGCGCCAGCAGCCAAGACCCCCCGGGCGGAGGACTAGCGCGGTACAATGAGCAGTTCTTC. Encoded protein: CASSQDPPGGGLARYNEQFF.

This chain's CDR3 is CASSVQGRGTEAFF. Written as DNA, the CDR3 is TGTGCCAGCAGTGTACAGGGTCGGGGCACTGAAGCTTTCTTT. The rearrangement joins TRBV2 to TRBJ1-1, with D possibly being TRBD1 (6 bases). Germline V lookup: CDR1 SNHLY, CDR2 FYNNEI. The CDR3 runs 14 residues. Deletions cut 4 bases from V and 4 bases from J, with 13 bases between.

The V and J genes are TRBV5-6 and TRBJ1-3; D gene unclear. This CDR3 has 15 amino acids. The germline V and J ends were trimmed by 1 base and 2 bases, with 10 bases remaining between them. The V gene's germline CDR1 is SGHDT and CDR2 YYEEEE. This CDR3 reads CASSLFRAPGNTIYF. In DNA form, the CDR3 reads TGTGCCAGCAGCTTGTTCCGGGCCCCTGGAAACACCATATATTTT.

This clone was recorded a few times. The chain couples TRBV6-6 to TRBJ2-2; weak D call: TRBD2 (6 bases). Germline loops: CDR1 MNHNY, CDR2 SVGAGI (reference sequence). The CDR3 has 13 residues. The germline V and J ends were trimmed by 6 bases and 6 bases, with 11 bases remaining between them. In nucleotides, the CDR3 is TGTGCCAGCAGCCTAACTAGCCCCGGGGAGCTGTTTTTT. As protein: CASSLTSPGELFF.

The chain carries TRBV7-6 and TRBJ2-5; the D gene is possibly TRBD2 (5 bases). Germline V gene sequence: CDR1 SGHVS, CDR2 FNYEAQ. Trimming left V 7 bases short and J 3 bases short, with 12 bases between. This CDR3 has 13 residues. CDR3 DNA sequence: TGTGCCAGCAACCCCTGGGGAGAAGAGACCCAGTACTTC. This gives the protein CASNPWGEETQYF.

The chain couples TRBV7-9 to TRBJ2-7, with 7 bases fitting TRBD2. This CDR3 comprises 13 residues. The V and J ends lost 7 bases and 1 base, in that order; junction bases with no gene match: 4. Germline V gene data show CDR1 as SEHNR and CDR2 as FQNEAQ (reference sequence). The DNA for the CDR3 is TGTGCCAGCACAAGAGCGGGGTCCTACGAGCAGTACTTC. As protein: CASTRAGSYEQYF.

V usage is TRBV5-1 and J usage is TRBJ1-1, with TRBD1 identical over 7 bases. The CDR3 is 16 amino acids. V lost 2 bases and J lost 10; bases outside the gene matches: 17. Germline assignment: CDR1 SGHRS and CDR2 YFSETQ. The CDR3 DNA reads TGCGCCAGCAGCTTTACAGCCCGTCCGACAGGGAGAGGAGCTTTCTTT. Its translation is CASSFTARPTGRGAFF.

The chain has TRBV19 and TRBJ2-3; D gene ambiguous. Per the germline V gene, CDR1 is LNHDA and CDR2 is SQIVND (reference sequence). The V gene lost 0 bases and the J gene lost 0 bases, with 10 bases spanning the gap. The CDR3 has 16 residues. CDR3 amino acids: CASSIDGRISTDTQYF. The CDR3 nucleotides are TGTGCCAGTAGTATAGATGGACGGATTAGCACAGATACGCAGTATTTT. The full variable domain, in which reference TRBV19 and TRBJ2-3 provide the parts outside the CDR3, is DGGITQSPKYLFRKEGQNVTLSCEQNLNHDAMYWYRQDPGQGLRLIYYSQIVNDFQKGDIAEGYSVSREKKESFPLTVTSAQKNPTAFYLCASSIDGRISTDTQYFGPGTRLTVL.

The CDR3 region has the DNA TGTGCCAGCAGTTCTGGGACTAGCGGGAGCATCTTTTTTGCAGATACGCAGTATTTT. Translation: CASSSGTSGSIFFADTQYF. The gene calls are TRBV28 and TRBJ2-3; 14 bases line up with TRBD2. The CDR3 is 19 amino acids. Germline V gives CDR1 MDHEN, CDR2 SYDVKM. Unmatched junction bases numbered 13, after V lost 4 bases and J lost 4 bases. Supplemented by reference TRBV28 and TRBJ2-3, the full variable domain reads DVKVTQSSRYLVKRTGEKVFLECVQDMDHENMFWYRQDPGLGLRLIYFSYDVKMKEKGDIPEGYSVSREKKERFSLILESASTNQTSMYLCASSSGTSGSIFFADTQYFGPGTRLTVL.

The chain is built from TRBV25-1 and TRBJ2-3, with no clear D. V was trimmed by 3 bases and J by 0 bases, leaving 7 bases between them. CDR1 and CDR2 from the germline V gene are MGHDK and SYGVNS. The CDR3 length is 14 residues. The DNA of the CDR3 is TGTGCCAGCAGTGACGGAACAAGCACAGATACGCAGTATTTT. Translating it yields CASSDGTSTDTQYF. Drawing the rest from reference TRBV25-1 and TRBJ2-3, the complete variable domain is EADIYQTPRYLVIGTGKKITLECSQTMGHDKMYWYQQDPGMELHLIHYSYGVNSTEKGDLSSESTVSRIRTEHFPLTLESARPSHTSQYLCASSDGTSTDTQYFGPGTRLTVL.

The V and J genes are TRBV4-2 and TRBJ2-7; D is perhaps TRBD2 (6 bases). Trimming stripped 0 bases from V and 0 bases from J, with 12 bases between. The CDR3 runs 16 residues. Germline lookup yields CDR1 LGHNA and CDR2 YNFKEQ. This CDR3 reads CASSQESGWDSYEQYF. DNA of the CDR3: TGTGCCAGCAGCCAAGAAAGCGGGTGGGACTCCTACGAGCAGTACTTC.

The V gene is TRBV7-9, the J gene TRBJ1-2; no clear D. V was shortened by 0 bases and J by 6 bases, with 11 bases between the two germline ends. Germline V lookup: CDR1 SEHNR, CDR2 FQNEAQ (reference sequence). This CDR3 is built from 14 residues. The CDR3 here is CASSLAAEHHGYTF. CDR3 bases: TGTGCCAGCAGCTTAGCGGCGGAGCATCATGGCTACACCTTC.